Listed below are T cell receptor beta chains from one sample, sequenced in a study of radiation and T cells in renal cell carcinoma. Some clones are missing from TCRdb's copy, which holds only in-frame ones; the method was immunoSEQ multiplex PCR. Of approximately 110,000 clones listed, roughly 85% were seen once; the top ten hold 2.5% to 3.5%. Specimen: blood, collected from a patient whose treatment included radiotherapy and nephrectomy. The receptors shown here come from a woman aged 55-70 years with renal cell carcinoma. The CDR3 runs from the conserved cysteine through the conserved F or W. D genes are given only for firm matches. Rows give clone size only sometimes, using once, few, many, or a class for an expanded clone.

>TRBD1|-|TRBV5-6|TRBJ2-3
TGTGCCAGCAGCGCGAAGGACAGGGGGCAATCAGATACGCAGTATTTT
CASSAKDRGQSDTQYF
>-|once|TRBV2|TRBJ2-7
TGTGCCAGCATCTTTGGACAGACAGCCTACGAGCAGTACTTC
CASIFGQTAYEQYF
>TRBD1|-|TRBV9|TRBJ2-1
TGTGCCAGCAGCGTAGAGGGGACAGGGTCTGAGCAGTTCTTC
CASSVEGTGSEQFF
>TRBD1|-|TRBV5-1|TRBJ1-5
TGCGCCAGCAGCTTGCTCGCCCAGGGACAGGGGGATCAGCCCCAGCATTTT
CASSLLAQGQGDQPQHF
>-|-|TRBV5-4|TRBJ1-1
TGTGCCAGCAGCTGGGGACTCTCTGAAGCTTTCTTT
CASSWGLSEAFF
>-|-|TRBV7-2|TRBJ2-1
TGTGCCAGCAGCATACAGGGCTATGAGCAGTTCTTC
CASSIQGYEQFF
>-|-|TRBV2|TRBJ2-2
TGTGCCAGCAAAAACAGCCCCACGGACACCGGGGAGCTGTTTTTT
CASKNSPTDTGELFF
>-|-|TRBV19|TRBJ1-5
TGTGCCAGTAGTGGTTGGTGGACGGGAGACAATCAGCCCCAGCATTTT
CASSGWWTGDNQPQHF
>TRBD2|-|TRBV6-5|TRBJ2-7
TGTGCCAGCAGTTACTCGACGGGGGGGGCCCCCTACGAGCAGTACTTC
CASSYSTGGAPYEQYF
>-|-|TRBV15|TRBJ2-5
TGTGCCACCAGCAGAGTGGATGGAGAGGAGACCCAGTACTTC
CATSRVDGEETQYF
>TRBD2|-|TRBV28|TRBJ2-1
TGTGCCAGCAGCTCTCGACTAGCGGGGGAAAACAATGAGCAGTTCTTC
CASSSRLAGENNEQFF
>-|-|TRBV27|TRBJ1-3
TGTGCCAGCACCGGGGACTTCGGAAACACCATATATTTT
CASTGDFGNTIYF
>TRBD1|-|TRBV7-9|TRBJ1-2
TGTGCCAGCAGTACGGACCGGGACAGGGTCTATGGCTACACCTTC
CASSTDRDRVYGYTF
>-|-|TRBV7-8|TRBJ2-5
TGTGCCAGCAGCTCCCAATTTCTAGCGAAGCAAGAGACCCAGTACTTC
CASSSQFLAKQETQYF
>-|-|TRBV23-1|TRBJ2-3
TGCGCCAACAGGGCGGGACCCCCTATAAGCACAGATACGCAGTATTTT
CANRAGPPISTDTQYF
>-|-|TRBV6-1|TRBJ2-7
TGTGCCAGCAGCCGACGCAACGAGCAGTACTTC
CASSRRNEQYF
>-|-|TRBV5-1|TRBJ2-1
TGCGCCAGCGGGGTTACTAACAATGAGCAGTTCTTC
CASGVTNNEQFF
>TRBD2|-|TRBV7-9|TRBJ2-5
TGTGCCAGCACGGATTACCGGGGAGGGGAGACCCAGTACTTC
CASTDYRGGETQYF
>TRBD2|-|TRBV5-4|TRBJ2-7
TGTGCCAGCAGCTTGGGGACCCTAAGCGGGAGAGTCTCCTACGAGCAGTACTTC
CASSLGTLSGRVSYEQYF
>-|-|TRBV5-1|TRBJ1-5
TGCGCCAGCAGCTTGGGCCCAGGGGCCTGGGATCAGCCCCAGCATTTT
CASSLGPGAWDQPQHF
>-|-|TRBV7-3|TRBJ2-7
TGTGCCAGCAGCCTCACCCCGGTTGCTGGGTACGAGCAGTACTTC
CASSLTPVAGYEQYF
>-|-|TRBV6-5|TRBJ1-6
TGTGCCAGCAGTCTCCTGAACCCGGGTAATTCACCCCTCCACTTT
CASSLLNPGNSPLHF
>-|-|TRBV11-2|TRBJ2-7
TGTGCCAGCAGCTTAGAGCCAAGGGGATCAGGGGAGCAGTACTTC
CASSLEPRGSGEQYF
>-|-|TRBV6-6|TRBJ1-2
TGTGCCAGCAGCAATCCAGGGTCGGACTATGGCTACACCTTC
CASSNPGSDYGYTF
>-|-|TRBV7-9|TRBJ1-2
TGTGCCAGCAGCTTTCAGGGAGCGCACACCTTC
CASSFQGAHTF
>-|-|TRBV11-3|TRBJ2-3
TGTGCCAGCAGCTTAGATCGCTTTACAGATACGCAGTATTTT
CASSLDRFTDTQYF
>TRBD1|-|TRBV7-9|TRBJ1-2
TGTGCCAGCAGCCCCCCTCGGACAGGGGATGGCTACACCTTC
CASSPPRTGDGYTF
>-|few|TRBV30|TRBJ2-4
TGTGCCTGGAGTGCCACAGGGCTTGCCAAAAACATTCAGTACTTC
CAWSATGLAKNIQYF
>-|-|TRBV29-1|TRBJ2-7
TGCAGCGCTAGACACGGACCGGCTTCCTACGAGCAGTACTTC
CSARHGPASYEQYF
>-|few|TRBV14|TRBJ1-1
TGTGCCAGCAGCCACTCTAACAGGGAGAACACTGAAGCTTTCTTT
CASSHSNRENTEAFF
>TRBD2|-|TRBV9|TRBJ2-7
TGTGCCAGCGGGGGGGGATCCCACGAGCAGTACTTC
CASGGGSHEQYF
>-|few|TRBV4-2|TRBJ1-1
TGTGCCAGCAGCCCAGGTGGCTCTGAAGCTTTCTTT
CASSPGGSEAFF
>-|-|TRBV25-1|TRBJ2-1
TGTGCCAGCAGTGGTGGAGGGGCGCCCTACAATGAGCAGTTCTTC
CASSGGGAPYNEQFF
>-|-|TRBV7-2|TRBJ1-2
TGTGCCAGCACTCGGGCAGGCCCTTCTAACTATGGCTACACCTTC
CASTRAGPSNYGYTF
>-|-|TRBV10-1|TRBJ1-1
TGCGCCAGCAGTGAGTCCGCCAGCAACACTGAAGCTTTCTTT
CASSESASNTEAFF
>TRBD1|-|TRBV29-1|TRBJ1-2
TGCAGCGCCCGGACAGGGGCGGTTTATGGCTACACCTTC
CSARTGAVYGYTF